This record covers a single T cell receptor beta chain. What it binds is not known. The data derive from a study of CD8+ T cells in alopecia areata. Background on the study: For 6 to 18 months, tofacitinib was taken, and 6 months off drug followed.

RNA was extracted and reverse transcribed into cDNA as the sequencing template. Sequencing used immunoSEQ multiplex PCR; TCRdb keeps in-frame clones, though not all of them. The sample lists 130,000 to 150,000 clones, around 47% occurring once. General observations from the study: Normal-skin resident alphabeta T cells also appear among scalp sample sequences. Higher clonality and more expanded CD8+ clones appeared in lesional than normal scalp.

V lost 5 bases to trimming and J lost 0 bases, with 14 bases between them. This CDR3 is 16 amino acids long. Looked up from germline, CDR1 is SGHTA and CDR2 is FQGNSA. V and J are TRBV7-2 and TRBJ2-1; possibly TRBD2 for D (5 bases). This TCR was sampled from a human donor with alopecia areata. Specimen: CD4+ T cells sorted from blood. Here the CDR3 DNA reads TGTGCCAGCAGCACCGGCGGGTCGAGCTCCTACAATGAGCAGTTCTTC. Its protein product is CASSTGGSSSYNEQFF.